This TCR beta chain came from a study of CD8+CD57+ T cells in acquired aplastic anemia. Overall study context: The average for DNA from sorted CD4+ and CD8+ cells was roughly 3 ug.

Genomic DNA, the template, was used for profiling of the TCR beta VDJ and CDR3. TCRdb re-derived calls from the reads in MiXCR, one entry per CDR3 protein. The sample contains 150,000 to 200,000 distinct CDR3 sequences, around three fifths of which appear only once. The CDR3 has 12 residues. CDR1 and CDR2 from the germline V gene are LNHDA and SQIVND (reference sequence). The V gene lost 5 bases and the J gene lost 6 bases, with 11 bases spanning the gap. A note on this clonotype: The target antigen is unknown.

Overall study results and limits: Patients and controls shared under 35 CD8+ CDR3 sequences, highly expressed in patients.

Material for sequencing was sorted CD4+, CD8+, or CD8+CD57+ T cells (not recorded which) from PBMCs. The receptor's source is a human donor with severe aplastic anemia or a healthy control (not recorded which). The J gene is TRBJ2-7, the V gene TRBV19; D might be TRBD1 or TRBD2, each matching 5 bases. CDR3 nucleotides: TGTGCCAGTAGTTCCGGGACGCCCGAGCAGTACTTC. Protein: CASSSGTPEQYF.